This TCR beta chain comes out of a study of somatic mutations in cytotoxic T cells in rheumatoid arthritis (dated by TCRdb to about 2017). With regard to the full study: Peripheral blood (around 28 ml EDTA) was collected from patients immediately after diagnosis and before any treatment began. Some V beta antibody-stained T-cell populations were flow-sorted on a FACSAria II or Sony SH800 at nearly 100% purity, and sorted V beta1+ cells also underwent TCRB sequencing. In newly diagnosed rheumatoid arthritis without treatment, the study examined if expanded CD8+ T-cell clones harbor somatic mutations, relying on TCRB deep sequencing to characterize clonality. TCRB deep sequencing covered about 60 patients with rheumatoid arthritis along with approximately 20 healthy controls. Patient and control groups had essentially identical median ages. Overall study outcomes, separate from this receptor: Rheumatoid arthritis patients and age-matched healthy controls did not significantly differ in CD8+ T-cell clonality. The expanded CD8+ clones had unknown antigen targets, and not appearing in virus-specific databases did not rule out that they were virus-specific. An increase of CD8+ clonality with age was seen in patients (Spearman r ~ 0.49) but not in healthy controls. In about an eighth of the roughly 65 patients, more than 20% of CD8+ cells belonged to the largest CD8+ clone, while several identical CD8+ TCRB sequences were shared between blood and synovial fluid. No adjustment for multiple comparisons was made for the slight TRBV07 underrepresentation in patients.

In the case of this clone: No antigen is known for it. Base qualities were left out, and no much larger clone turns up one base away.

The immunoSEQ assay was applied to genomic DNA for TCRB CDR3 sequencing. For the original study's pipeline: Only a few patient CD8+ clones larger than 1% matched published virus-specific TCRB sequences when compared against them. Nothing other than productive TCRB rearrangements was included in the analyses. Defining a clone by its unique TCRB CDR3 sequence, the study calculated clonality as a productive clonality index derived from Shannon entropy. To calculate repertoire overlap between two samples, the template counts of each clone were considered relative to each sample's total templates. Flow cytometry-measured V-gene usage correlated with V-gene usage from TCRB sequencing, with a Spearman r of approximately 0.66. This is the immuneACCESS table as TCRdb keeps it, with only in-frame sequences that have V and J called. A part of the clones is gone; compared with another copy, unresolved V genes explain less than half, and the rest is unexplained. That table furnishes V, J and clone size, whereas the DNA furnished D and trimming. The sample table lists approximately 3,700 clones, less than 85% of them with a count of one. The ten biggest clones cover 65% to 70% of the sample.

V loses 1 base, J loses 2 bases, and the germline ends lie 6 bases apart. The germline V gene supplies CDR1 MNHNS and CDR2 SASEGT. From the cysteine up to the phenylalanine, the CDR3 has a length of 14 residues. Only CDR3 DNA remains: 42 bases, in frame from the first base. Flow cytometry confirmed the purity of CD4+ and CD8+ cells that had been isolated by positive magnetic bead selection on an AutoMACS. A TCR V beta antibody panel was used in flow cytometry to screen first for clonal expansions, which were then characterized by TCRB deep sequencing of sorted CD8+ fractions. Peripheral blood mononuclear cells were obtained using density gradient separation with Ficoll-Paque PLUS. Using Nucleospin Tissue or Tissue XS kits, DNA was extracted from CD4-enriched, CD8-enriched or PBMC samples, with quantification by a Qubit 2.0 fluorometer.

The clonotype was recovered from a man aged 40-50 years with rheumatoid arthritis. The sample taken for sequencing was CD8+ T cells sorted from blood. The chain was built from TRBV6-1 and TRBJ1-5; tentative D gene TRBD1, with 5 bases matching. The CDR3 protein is CASSEETGNQPQHF. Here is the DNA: TGTGCCAGCAGTGAAGAGACAGGCAATCAGCCCCAGCATTTT.